What follows describes a single TCR beta chain. Followed over time, Seattle patients had been enrolled while infection was active. These data originate in a study of blood T cell repertoires in COVID-19. Study-wide background: COVID-19 samples from acute and convalescent phases originated in the United States, Italy and Spain. T cells, B-cell-depleted T cells, or PBMCs provided the cDNA or gDNA that served as material.

The germline V gene has CDR1 SGHTA and CDR2 FQGNSA. CDR3 length equals 15 residues. With 5 bases clipped from V and 1 base from J, the junction kept 5 bases outside the gene matches. The authors' processing: Amplified reference gene primers provided the basis for estimating nucleated cell counts. Sequencing used immunoSEQ multiplex PCR; TCRdb keeps in-frame clones, though not all of them. V, J and clone size reflect that table, while D and trimming were determined from the DNA. The data show about 160,000 clones, roughly 86% seen once. Sequencing used peripheral blood. This sequence joins TRBV7-2 and TRBJ2-3, with 8 bases matching TRBD2. This TCR derives from a man aged 60 to 75 with COVID-19, enrolled during active disease. As DNA, the CDR3 is TGTGCCAGCAGCCGGGGGGGCTCGGGCACAGATACGCAGTATTTT. Encoded protein: CASSRGGSGTDTQYF. The full variable domain, completed using reference TRBV7-2 and TRBJ2-3, is GAGVSQSPSNKVTEKGKDVELRCDPISGHTALYWYRQSLGQGLEFLIYFQGNSAPDKSGLPSDRFSAERTGGSVSTLTIQRTQQEDSAVYLCASSRGGSGTDTQYFGPGTRLTVL.